These 25 T cell receptor beta chains share one sample of origin, sequenced in a study of OX40 agonist ivuxolimab in advanced cancers. Method: immunoSEQ multiplex PCR; TCRdb's copy keeps in-frame clones and lacks some. The table includes some 70,000 clones, roughly 80% detected once. The sample was CD4+ or CD8+ T cells sorted from blood, taken in a trial of the OX40 agonist ivuxolimab. These receptors were taken from an adult with an advanced solid tumor such as melanoma, head and neck, liver or kidney cancer.

This clone was seen just once. The rearrangement links TRBV7-9 to TRBJ2-1, with 11 bases identical to TRBD2. This CDR3 is 15 amino acids long. V lost 1 base, J lost 8 bases, and 4 bases stayed unmatched. Germline CDR1 is SEHNR and CDR2 is FQNEAQ (reference sequence). DNA for the CDR3: TGTGCCAGCAGCTTAGAGTCACTAGCGGGAGATGAGCAGTTCTTC. As protein: CASSLESLAGDEQFF.

V and J are TRBV2 and TRBJ1-5; D unclear. The germline CDR1 and CDR2 sequences are SNHLY and FYNNEI. Trimming removed 5 bases from V and 8 bases from J, with 10 bases in between. The CDR3 runs 12 residues. DNA for the CDR3: TGTGCCAGCAGTCGGGGTGCCGAGCCCCAGCATTTT. Protein: CASSRGAEPQHF.

The gene calls are TRBV2 and TRBJ2-1; 8 nucleotides agree with TRBD2. CDR1 and CDR2 (germline): SNHLY, FYNNEI. The CDR3 covers 16 residues. V gave up 3 bases and J gave up 5 bases; unmatched junction bases: 9. This CDR3 is CASSDARGGPNNEQFF. CDR3 bases: TGTGCCAGCAGTGACGCTCGGGGGGGCCCGAACAATGAGCAGTTCTTC.

The J gene is TRBJ2-1, the V gene TRBV14; no clear D. The germline CDR1 and CDR2 sequences are SGHDN and FVKESK. V lost 0 bases and J 2 bases, leaving 14 bases between the germline ends. This CDR3 comprises 17 residues. The CDR3 bases are TGTGCCAGCAGCCAAGATCTTGGGCAACTAACCTACAATGAGCAGTTCTTC. Amino acid sequence: CASSQDLGQLTYNEQFF.

This clone was seen just once. The chain links TRBV5-1 to TRBJ1-4; TRBD1 matches at 10 bases. The CDR3 covers 15 residues. Germline V gives CDR1 SGHRS, CDR2 YFSETQ. V gave up 4 bases and J gave up 7 bases; unmatched junction bases: 7. CDR3 sequence: CASSGIGTGVEKLFF. CDR3 sequence (DNA): TGCGCCAGCAGCGGCATCGGGACAGGGGTTGAAAAACTGTTTTTT.

V and J are TRBV4-2 and TRBJ2-5; TRBD2 agrees at 8 bases. This CDR3 contains 17 residues. With V trimmed by 0 bases and J by 2 bases, 8 bases remained unmatched. The germline gives CDR1 LGHNA, CDR2 YNFKEQ. The CDR3 coding sequence is TGTGCCAGCAGCCAAGAGGGGCGGGGGGCGGTTCAAGAGACCCAGTACTTC. Protein: CASSQEGRGAVQETQYF.

The V gene is TRBV9, the J gene TRBJ1-1, with D uncertain. The ends were cut back, 2 bases at V and 0 bases at J, with 8 bases in the middle. CDR3 length: 14 residues. In germline, CDR1 is SGDLS, CDR2 YYNGEE. CDR3 in DNA: TGTGCCAGCAGCGTGGGCCAGGTGAACACTGAAGCTTTCTTT. Encoded protein: CASSVGQVNTEAFF.

The chain is built from TRBV10-1 and TRBJ1-5, with D possibly TRBD1 on 6 matching bases. The CDR3 loop spans 16 amino acids. Germline V gene lookup returns CDR1 WNHNN and CDR2 SYGVQD (reference sequence). V lost 11 bases and J lost 0, with 20 bases in between. The CDR3 coding sequence is TGCGCCCGGGACGTGGGGGCAGGGTATAGCAATCAGCCCCAGCATTTT. Amino acids: CARDVGAGYSNQPQHF.

The V call is TRBV27, the J call TRBJ2-1; a possible D gene is TRBD2 (5 bases). Germline V gene sequence: CDR1 MNHEY, CDR2 SMNVEV (reference sequence). V shed 4 bases and J shed 6 bases, with 16 bases lying between them. The length of the CDR3 is 15 residues. CDR3 sequence: CASSSVGLARNEQFF. The CDR3 DNA follows: TGTGCCAGCAGTTCCGTAGGACTGGCACGCAATGAGCAGTTCTTC.

The rearrangement links TRBV7-9 to TRBJ2-2; TRBD2 matches at 7 bases. Per germline, CDR1 SEHNR and CDR2 FQNEAQ (reference sequence). The trim removed 3 bases at V and 3 bases at J, leaving 1 base unmatched. The CDR3 has 14 residues. The DNA of the CDR3 is TGTGCCAGCAGCTTGGGGGGGTACACCGGGGAGCTGTTTTTT. Amino acid sequence: CASSLGGYTGELFF.

The sample holds a few counts of this clone. CDR3 region: CASSANRVSGGNIQYF. CDR3 DNA: TGTGCCAGCAGTGCTAACAGGGTGTCTGGGGGAAACATTCAGTACTTC. The chain links TRBV27 to TRBJ2-4; D perhaps matches TRBD1 (6 bases). Trimming removed 5 bases at V and 6 bases at J, with 20 bases between. The CDR3 has 16 amino acids. CDR1 and CDR2 from the germline V gene are MNHEY and SMNVEV (reference sequence).

The chain combines TRBV5-8 with TRBJ2-1; tentative D call: TRBD1 (8 bases). In germline, CDR1 is SGHTS, CDR2 YDEGEE. The CDR3 has 15 residues. V lost 7 bases, J lost 1 base, and 15 bases lay in between. CDR3 bases: TGTGCCAGCCGGACAGGGCGGGGGTCCTACAATGAGCAGTTCTTC. It is translated as CASRTGRGSYNEQFF.

The chain combines TRBV28 with TRBJ2-3, with 14 bases that match TRBD2. The CDR3 runs 20 residues. Trimming cost V 5 bases and J 3 bases; bases outside gene matches: 16. CDR1 is MDHEN, CDR2 SYDVKM, per germline. The CDR3 DNA reads as TGTGCCAGCAGTCCCCCAACTCGACTAGCGGGAGGGCCTGGTACAGATACGCAGTATTTT. Translated: CASSPPTRLAGGPGTDTQYF.

The chain couples TRBV18 to TRBJ2-7; 8 nucleotides align to TRBD1. The CDR3 consists of 13 residues. V trimming: 7 bases; J trimming: 2 bases; junction bases outside the gene matches: 4. Germline CDR1 KGHSH, CDR2 LQKENI. The CDR3 loop reads CASFRDRTYEQYF. CDR3 nucleotide sequence: TGTGCCAGCTTCCGGGACAGGACCTACGAGCAGTACTTC.

The chain couples TRBV5-1 to TRBJ2-2, with 8 bases identical to TRBD2. The trim removed 0 bases at V and 6 bases at J, leaving 1 base unmatched. Germline CDR1 and CDR2: SGHRS and YFSETQ. This CDR3 is built from 14 residues. The CDR3 region is CASSLGREAGELFF. CDR3 bases: TGCGCCAGCAGCTTGGGGCGGGAGGCCGGGGAGCTGTTTTTT.

The chain carries TRBV7-8 and TRBJ2-1, with 8 bases fitting TRBD2. The CDR3 totals 16 residues. CDR1 and CDR2 (germline): SGHVS, FQNEAQ. The V and J ends lost 5 bases and 2 bases, in that order; junction bases with no gene match: 8. The CDR3 sequence is CASSKDGGGTYNEQFF. CDR3 DNA sequence: TGTGCCAGCAGCAAAGATGGCGGGGGGACCTACAATGAGCAGTTCTTC.

This clone was seen just once. The V and J genes are TRBV7-2 and TRBJ1-6; TRBD1 might be the D (6 bases). The V end lost 5 bases, the J end lost 6 bases, and 17 bases lay between the germline ends. The CDR3 totals 16 residues. Germline loops: CDR1 SGHTA, CDR2 FQGNSA. CDR3 protein: CASSKGWGARNSPLHF. The CDR3 bases are TGTGCCAGCAGCAAGGGGTGGGGGGCTCGTAATTCACCCCTCCACTTT.

The table lists this clone with a few counts. The chain employs TRBV4-3 and TRBJ2-7; possibly TRBD1 for D (5 bases). Trimming left V 0 bases short and J 2 bases short, with 11 bases between. The CDR3 length is 15 residues. Germline V CDR1 and CDR2: LGHNA, YSLEER. DNA for the CDR3: TGCGCCAGCAGCCAAGATCAGGGCACCGCCTACGAGCAGTACTTC. Protein sequence: CASSQDQGTAYEQYF.

The genes are TRBV10-2 and TRBJ2-7; D uncertain. V dropped 0 bases and J dropped 7 bases, with 10 bases sitting between them. Germline V gene sequence: CDR1 WSHSY, CDR2 SAAADI. This CDR3 has 13 amino acids. CDR3 coding DNA: TGCGCCAGCAGTGAGTCGCCCGGGCGGGAGCAGTACGTC. It codes for CASSESPGREQYV.

The CDR3 DNA follows: TGTGCCAGCAGTGGGACAGAGAACACTGAAGCTTTCTTT. Its protein product is CASSGTENTEAFF. The rearrangement uses TRBV25-1 and TRBJ1-1; TRBD1 is a possible D gene (6 bases). V shed 4 bases and J shed 1 base, with 7 bases lying between them. The CDR3 spans 13 residues. From germline, CDR1 is MGHDK and CDR2 SYGVNS.

The rearrangement uses TRBV28 and TRBJ2-7, with D tentatively TRBD2 (6 bases). This CDR3 region has 18 residues. The germline CDR1 and CDR2 sequences are MDHEN and SYDVKM. Trimming removed 3 bases from V and 4 bases from J, with 25 bases in between. The CDR3: CASSFPLRGGMAEYEQYF. CDR3 DNA sequence: TGTGCCAGCAGTTTTCCCTTGAGGGGCGGGATGGCGGAGTACGAGCAGTACTTC.

DNA of the CDR3: TGCGCCAGCAGCTTATCGACAGGTAGCAATCAGCCCCAGCATTTT. Protein: CASSLSTGSNQPQHF. The chain is built from TRBV5-1 and TRBJ1-5, with D perhaps matching TRBD1 (6 bases). The CDR3 runs to 15 residues. The germline CDR1 and CDR2 sequences are SGHRS and YFSETQ. V lost 2 bases, J lost 0 bases, and 9 bases lay in between. Variable domain in full (rest from reference TRBV5-1 and TRBJ1-5): KAGVTQTPRYLIKTRGQQVTLSCSPISGHRSVSWYQQTPGQGLQFLFEYFSETQRNKGNFPGRFSGRQFSNSRSEMNVSTLELGDSALYLCASSLSTGSNQPQHFGDGTRLSIL.

The chain couples TRBV5-1 to TRBJ2-5, with TRBD2 identical over 14 bases. J lost 11 bases, V lost 4 bases, and 10 bases had no gene match. Germline loops: CDR1 SGHRS, CDR2 YFSETQ. The CDR3 contains 15 residues. CDR3 amino acids: CASSIGTSGREVQYF. The CDR3 nucleotides are TGCGCCAGCAGCATAGGGACTAGCGGGAGAGAGGTGCAGTACTTC.

V gene TRBV6-1 combines with J gene TRBJ1-2; 9 bases agree with TRBD1. Germline CDR1 is MNHNS and CDR2 is SASEGT. This CDR3 has 16 residues. Trimming cost V 2 bases and J 7 bases; bases outside gene matches: 11. Here the CDR3 reads CASSETGQGTFSGYTF. CDR3 DNA: TGTGCCAGCAGTGAAACGGGACAGGGTACTTTCTCTGGCTACACCTTC.

J is TRBJ1-1 and V is TRBV7-2, with a weak D call TRBD1 (6 bases). The CDR3 length is 15 residues. Germline V CDR1 and CDR2: SGHTA, FQGNSA. V lost 1 base and J lost 1, with 10 bases in between. The DNA of the CDR3 is TGTGCCAGCAGCTTAGGAGACAGGAGGAACACTGAAGCTTTCTTT. Translating gives CASSLGDRRNTEAFF.